The rows below give T cell receptor beta chains drawn from one sample of a study of radiotherapy plus CTLA-4 blockade in lung cancer. The protocol was immunoSEQ multiplex PCR, while the TCRdb copy is restricted to in-frame clones and leaves out a portion. The sample has some 80,000 clones, 60% to 85% seen once. Sequenced material: peripheral blood, taken from a patient treated with radiotherapy plus ipilimumab. Source of these receptors: a human donor with non-small cell lung cancer whose response to radiotherapy plus ipilimumab could not be evaluated. Some clones in this sample may be carry-over from other donors' samples. Both conserved end residues are part of each CDR3. The D gene is left open where the match is weak. Clone size is shown for a subset of rows, as once, few, many or a class of expanded clone.

clone size	V gene	J gene	D gene	CDR3 protein	CDR3 DNA
.	TRBV5-6	TRBJ2-5	.	CASSLGAGQETQYF	TGTGCCAGCAGCTTAGGCGCAGGCCAAGAGACCCAGTACTTC
.	TRBV25-1	TRBJ2-3	TRBD2	CASPERGGRSRDTQYF	TGTGCCAGCCCCGAGCGGGGGGGCCGGAGTCGAGATACGCAGTATTTT
.	TRBV28	TRBJ2-7	TRBD2	CASVESGGALEQYF	TGTGCCAGCGTCGAAAGCGGGGGGGCCCTCGAGCAGTACTTC
.	TRBV5-1	TRBJ2-7	TRBD2	CASRPGGGGIYEQYF	TGCGCCAGCAGACCTGGGGGGGGAGGGATCTACGAGCAGTACTTC
.	TRBV6-5	TRBJ2-2	.	CASRGGQRTGELFF	TGTGCCAGCAGAGGAGGACAGCGCACCGGGGAGCTGTTTTTT
few	TRBV6-5	TRBJ1-2	TRBD1	CASSYLDAGTGGGYTF	TGTGCCAGCAGTTATCTAGACGCCGGGACAGGGGGCGGCTACACCTTC
.	TRBV4-1	TRBJ2-5	TRBD2	CASSQRHPGLAGVGETQYF	TGCGCCAGCAGCCAGCGACATCCGGGACTAGCGGGGGTCGGGGAGACCCAGTACTTC
few	TRBV25-1	TRBJ1-6	.	CASSQAPYNSPLHF	TGTGCCAGCAGTCAGGCTCCCTATAATTCACCCCTCCACTTT
.	TRBV19	TRBJ2-7	.	CASSITGQGGVYEQYF	TGTGCCAGTAGTATAACGGGCCAAGGGGGTGTCTACGAGCAGTACTTC
.	TRBV7-4	TRBJ2-2	TRBD2	CASSFLELAGKVNTGELFF	TGTGCCAGCAGCTTCCTGGAGCTAGCGGGGAAGGTGAACACCGGGGAGCTGTTTTTT
.	TRBV6-1	TRBJ2-7	.	CASRERTGSYEQYF	TGTGCCAGCAGAGAGCGGACGGGATCCTACGAGCAGTACTTC
.	TRBV6-5	TRBJ2-7	TRBD2	CASSPTGGYEQYF	TGTGCCAGCAGCCCAACGGGGGGCTACGAGCAGTACTTC
.	TRBV7-9	TRBJ2-1	TRBD2	CASSLGGSGGSYNEQFF	TGTGCCAGCAGCTTAGGGGGTAGCGGGGGGTCCTACAATGAGCAGTTCTTC
.	TRBV4-3	TRBJ2-5	TRBD2	CASSQDIAGGQETQYF	TGCGCCAGCAGCCAAGACATAGCGGGGGGGCAAGAGACCCAGTACTTC
.	TRBV6-5	TRBJ1-1	.	CASSRTGNGGAFF	TGTGCCAGCAGCCGTACAGGGAACGGGGGGGCTTTCTTT
once	TRBV7-8	TRBJ1-5	.	CASSLLRGEPQHF	TGTGCCAGCAGCTTACTGCGGGGCGAGCCCCAGCATTTT
.	TRBV4-1	TRBJ2-3	TRBD2	CASSPLAGGLTDTQYF	TGCGCCAGCAGCCCACTAGCGGGGGGGCTCACAGATACGCAGTATTTT
.	TRBV5-5	TRBJ2-7	TRBD1	CASSTRTGETYEQYF	TGTGCCAGCAGCACACGGACAGGAGAGACCTACGAGCAGTACTTC
.	TRBV19	TRBJ2-1	.	CASRWVRGINEQFF	TGTGCCAGTAGGTGGGTGCGGGGAATCAATGAGCAGTTCTTC
.	TRBV5-1	TRBJ2-7	TRBD1	CASSSRTGSSYEQYF	TGCGCCAGCAGCTCCCGGACAGGATCCTCCTACGAGCAGTACTTC
.	TRBV2	TRBJ2-2	TRBD1	CASRDRGRTGELFF	TGTGCCAGCAGGGACAGGGGGCGCACCGGGGAGCTGTTTTTT
many	TRBV15	TRBJ1-4	.	CATSILRGGPVEKLFF	TGTGCCACCAGCATTCTTCGGGGGGGGCCGGTTGAAAAACTGTTTTTT
.	TRBV5-1	TRBJ2-2	.	CASSLTANTGELFF	TGCGCCAGCAGTTTGACAGCGAACACCGGGGAGCTGTTTTTT
.	TRBV19	TRBJ2-3	TRBD2	CASRPGWASGGSTDTQYF	TGTGCCAGTAGGCCCGGGTGGGCGAGCGGGGGGAGCACAGATACGCAGTATTTT
.	TRBV7-2	TRBJ1-5	.	CASSPQGRQNQPQHF	TGTGCCAGCAGCCCACAGGGACGGCAGAATCAGCCCCAGCATTTT
.	TRBV12-1	TRBJ2-1	.	CASSLLEGQIQDNEQFF	TGTGCCAGCAGCTTATTAGAGGGACAGATACAGGACAATGAGCAGTTCTTC
.	TRBV4-1	TRBJ1-6	TRBD1	CASSQTGGTPLHF	TGCGCCAGCAGCCAAACAGGGGGGACACCCCTCCACTTT
.	TRBV28	TRBJ2-5	.	CASSHNQGETQYF	TGTGCCAGCAGTCACAACCAGGGAGAGACCCAGTACTTC
.	TRBV2	TRBJ2-7	TRBD1	CASKGTVLGHEQYF	TGTGCCAGCAAAGGGACAGTTCTAGGCCACGAGCAGTACTTC
.	TRBV7-9	TRBJ1-4	.	CASSLLTGTAEINEKLFF	TGTGCCAGCAGCCTACTCACAGGGACGGCGGAAATTAATGAAAAACTGTTTTTT
.	TRBV7-9	TRBJ2-7	TRBD2	CASSLPRSGTAPYEQYF	TGTGCCAGCAGCTTACCCCGGAGCGGGACGGCTCCCTACGAGCAGTACTTC
.	TRBV5-8	TRBJ1-2	TRBD1	CASSLVRTGEDYGYTF	TGTGCCAGCAGCTTGGTCCGGACAGGGGAGGACTATGGCTACACCTTC
.	TRBV5-8	TRBJ1-5	.	CASRPRAGNSNQPQHF	TGTGCCAGCAGACCGAGGGCCGGTAATAGCAATCAGCCCCAGCATTTT
.	TRBV18	TRBJ2-2	.	CASYGGRAGELFF	TGTGCCAGCTACGGGGGACGGGCCGGGGAGCTGTTTTTT
.	TRBV18	TRBJ2-7	.	CASSPPGTFYEQYF	TGTGCCAGCTCACCACCGGGGACTTTCTACGAGCAGTACTTC
.	TRBV14	TRBJ2-1	.	CASSHPLLNEQFF	TGTGCCAGCAGCCACCCTCTACTCAATGAGCAGTTCTTC
.	TRBV28	TRBJ2-2	.	CASSRLIADTGELFF	TGTGCCAGCAGCCGGCTCATAGCGGACACCGGGGAGCTGTTTTTT
.	TRBV6-5	TRBJ1-5	TRBD1	CASSRTGGNQPQHF	TGTGCCAGCAGCCGTACAGGGGGCAATCAGCCCCAGCATTTT
.	TRBV7-9	TRBJ2-7	TRBD2	CASTGTSGGYEQYF	TGTGCCAGCACTGGAACTAGCGGGGGATACGAGCAGTACTTC
.	TRBV28	TRBJ1-5	.	CASSLGRGYGNQPQHF	TGTGCCAGCAGTTTAGGCAGGGGTTATGGCAATCAGCCCCAGCATTTT
once	TRBV7-2	TRBJ1-6	.	CASSAGGYSPLHF	TGTGCCAGCAGTGCGGGGGGGTATTCACCCCTCCACTTT
.	TRBV19	TRBJ2-7	.	CASSIAGGQIYEQYF	TGTGCCAGTAGTATAGCCGGCGGACAGATCTACGAGCAGTACTTC
.	TRBV14	TRBJ1-2	.	CASSQGMGAGYTF	TGTGCCAGCAGCCAAGGAATGGGAGCCGGCTACACCTTC